This entry concerns a single T cell receptor beta chain. Its specificity is not known. The data derive from a study of a mutant IDH1 vaccine in newly diagnosed glioma. Study as a whole: Vaccination started 4-6 weeks after radiotherapy alone, or with temozolomide cycles. Previous care, which was radiotherapy, temozolomide, or both, most often involved both.

Germline assignment: CDR1 MNHEY and CDR2 SMNVEV (reference sequence). This CDR3 spans 13 amino acids. The trim removed 6 bases at V and 5 bases at J, leaving 6 bases unmatched. TCRdb's copy holds only in-frame clones and misses some; the assay was immunoSEQ multiplex PCR. The sample lists tens of thousands of clones; about 87% were seen once. General study points: Pseudoprogression seemed unrelated to changes in top peripheral T cell clonotypes.

Time point specified: week 23, last vaccination. A 20-mer mutant IDH1 peptide at 300 ug was injected subcutaneously with topical imiquimod. Astrocytomas that were new, WHO grade 3 or 4, IDH1-mutant and ATRX-lost were present in the donors. The TCR comes from a young man with glioma. Material: PBMCs, obtained from a glioma patient whose treatment included an IDH1 peptide vaccine. The chain links TRBV27 to TRBJ1-1, with 7 bases lining up with TRBD1. In DNA form, the CDR3 reads TGTGCCAGCAGGAGACAGGGACTGACTGAAGCTTTCTTT. This codes for CASRRQGLTEAFF.